This T cell receptor beta chain was retrieved from a study of technical replicates of blood from a handful of donors (dated by TCRdb to the late 2010s). The library was obtained by the immunoSEQ multiplex PCR assay. In TCRdb, the immuneACCESS table is reduced to in-frame sequences with V and J assigned. These tables do not hold every clone; where another copy was compared, an unresolved V gene accounts for under half, and the others remain unexplained. This sample comprises approximately 70,000 clones, roughly 98% of them detected only once. Around 0.15% of the sample is in the top ten clones. On this clone: What this receptor recognizes is not known. Within one base of it there is no much larger clone, and no base qualities were kept.

From a lookup of the germline V gene (reference sequence), CDR1 and CDR2 are GTSNPN and SVGIG. The CDR3 runs 13 amino acids, cysteine and phenylalanine included. Of all the DNA, just the CDR3 is kept, 39 bases in frame from base 1. V was cut back by 6 bases and J by 2 bases, leaving a gap of 13 bases between them. The rearranged chain carries TRBV30 and TRBJ2-5; TRBD2 might be the D gene, on 7 matching bases. What was sequenced was T cells isolated from PBMCs. This receptor was taken from a human donor in good health. Read as DNA, the sequence is TGTGCCTGTCTCAAGGGGGGGCAAGAGACCCAGTACTTC. This translates into CACLKGGQETQYF.